This entry lists 20 T cell receptor beta chains sequenced from one sample in a study of blood T cell repertoires in COVID-19. Assay: immunoSEQ multiplex PCR; the TCRdb copy retains only in-frame clones and omits some. The sample gives approximately 74,000 clones, approximately 89% of which show up once; about 5% is in the top ten. Sequencing used peripheral blood. The origin of the receptors is a woman between 55 and 75 years old with active COVID-19.

V is TRBV11-2 and J is TRBJ1-1; D unclear. Germline CDR1 and CDR2: SGHAT and FQNNGV. CDR3 length: 15 residues. The V gene lost 7 bases and the J gene lost 1 base, with 16 bases spanning the gap. The CDR3 spells CASTPPGWRNTEAFF. CDR3 DNA sequence: TGTGCCAGCACCCCCCCGGGGTGGAGGAACACTGAAGCTTTCTTT.

This chain links TRBV5-6 with TRBJ2-2, with 10 bases that match TRBD2. The CDR3 has 17 residues. From germline, CDR1 is SGHDT and CDR2 YYEEEE. Unmatched junction bases numbered 12, after V lost 5 bases and J lost 5 bases. The DNA of the CDR3 is TGTGCCAGCAGAACTACCCTAGCGGGAGTGTGGACCGGGGAGCTGTTTTTT. Translating it yields CASRTTLAGVWTGELFF.

The chain is built from TRBV7-2 and TRBJ2-1; D is unclear. Trimming removed 1 base at V and 2 bases at J, with 9 bases between. Germline-derived CDR1 and CDR2 are SGHTA and FQGNSA. The CDR3 length is 15 residues. CDR3 amino acids: CASSLETETYNEQFF. The CDR3 DNA sequence: TGTGCCAGCAGCTTAGAGACGGAGACCTACAATGAGCAGTTCTTC.

The gene calls are TRBV6-4 and TRBJ2-5, with a possible D match to TRBD2 (5 bases). The CDR3 totals 14 residues. Trimming cost V 3 bases and J 7 bases, with 15 bases left between them. Germline CDR1 reads MRHNA; CDR2 reads SNTAGT. CDR3 amino acids: CASSESWRAATQYF. CDR3 nucleotide sequence: TGTGCCAGCAGTGAGAGCTGGAGAGCGGCGACCCAGTACTTC.

The chain couples TRBV19 to TRBJ1-2; 9 bases are a match to TRBD1. Germline values: CDR1 LNHDA, CDR2 SQIVND (reference sequence). Germline trimming cut 5 bases from V and 6 bases from J; bases unmatched to any gene: 7. The length of the CDR3 is 14 residues. CDR3 loop: CASSPWDRVHGYTF. DNA of the CDR3: TGTGCCAGTAGTCCTTGGGACAGGGTGCATGGCTACACCTTC.

The rearrangement uses TRBV6-5 and TRBJ2-3; a possible D gene is TRBD2 (5 bases). V was pared by 7 bases and J by 4 bases, with 12 bases between. Per the germline V gene, CDR1 is MNHEY and CDR2 is SVGAGI. This CDR3 is 13 amino acids long. The CDR3 region has the DNA TGTGCCAGCACTCGGGGTTTAGCAGATACGCAGTATTTT. Its protein product is CASTRGLADTQYF.

The chain combines TRBV27 with TRBJ2-1; 8 bases line up with TRBD2. The germline V gene encodes CDR1 MNHEY and CDR2 SMNVEV (reference sequence). V dropped 6 bases and J dropped 5; count of bases not matched to a gene: 9. This CDR3 spans 15 amino acids. The CDR3 DNA follows: TGTGCCAGCAGGACCGGGACTAGGGGAAACAATGAGCAGTTCTTC. It encodes CASRTGTRGNNEQFF.

The chain carries TRBV18 and TRBJ2-5; possible D gene TRBD2, 5 bases. CDR3 length: 12 amino acids. Trimming removed 2 bases from V and 14 bases from J, with 15 bases in between. CDR1 is KGHSH, CDR2 LQKENI, per germline. CDR3 amino acids: CASSPAIRETYF. Here the CDR3 DNA reads TGTGCCAGCTCACCAGCAATAAGGGAGACTTACTTC.

The chain employs TRBV4-1 and TRBJ1-6, with D uncertain. Between the trimmed V and J ends, which lost 1 base and 6 bases, there was a span of 10 bases. The CDR3 consists of 15 residues. The V gene's germline CDR1 is MGHRA and CDR2 YSYEKL. CDR3 amino acids: CASSQVAGFNSPLHF. CDR3 coding DNA: TGCGCCAGCAGCCAAGTGGCCGGGTTTAATTCACCCCTCCACTTT.

The rearrangement joins TRBV6-6 to TRBJ1-2; TRBD1 agrees at 10 bases. Germline V lookup: CDR1 MNHNY, CDR2 SVGAGI (reference sequence). CDR3 length equals 15 residues. J gave up 5 bases and V 4 bases, and 7 bases lay outside the gene matches. The CDR3, as DNA: TGTGCCAGCAGTTCAGGACAGGGGGGGCCGTATGGCTACACCTTC. This gives the protein CASSSGQGGPYGYTF.

A few counts support this clone. V usage is TRBV5-5 and J usage is TRBJ2-7, with D perhaps TRBD2 (6 bases). V was cut by 0 bases and J by 4 bases, with 8 bases left in between. There are 13 residues in the CDR3. Per germline, CDR1 SGHKS and CDR2 YYEKEE (reference sequence). CDR3 DNA: TGTGCCAGCAGCTTGGCACTAGCTTACGAGCAGTACTTC. Its protein product is CASSLALAYEQYF.

The CDR3 nucleotides are TGCGCCAGCAGCTTGAATAGAAAAGAGACCCAGTACTTC. This sequence encodes CASSLNRKETQYF. J is TRBJ2-5 and V is TRBV5-1; D unresolved. Germline CDR1 is SGHRS and CDR2 is YFSETQ. Trimming left V 1 base short and J 3 bases short, with 7 bases between. CDR3 length equals 13 residues.

The rearrangement uses TRBV27 and TRBJ2-1; D remains unclear. V gave up 7 bases and J gave up 0 bases, with 13 bases separating them. There are 15 residues in the CDR3. Germline CDR1 and CDR2: MNHEY and SMNVEV (reference sequence). This CDR3 reads CASKRSPSSYNEQFF. The CDR3 DNA follows: TGTGCCAGCAAGCGTAGCCCCAGCTCCTACAATGAGCAGTTCTTC.

The V and J genes are TRBV12-3 or TRBV12-4 and TRBJ1-1; the D is unclear. V lost 2 bases, J lost 4 bases, and 8 bases lay in between. CDR3 length: 13 residues. CDR3 loop: CASSLKESTEAFF. The DNA for the CDR3 is TGTGCCAGCAGTTTAAAAGAGAGCACTGAAGCTTTCTTT.

V gene TRBV9 combines with J gene TRBJ1-3; D gene uncertain. The CDR3 sequence is 13 residues long. CDR1 is SGDLS, CDR2 YYNGEE, per germline. V lost 0 bases to trimming and J lost 8 bases, with 9 bases between them. The CDR3 DNA sequence: TGTGCCAGCAGCGTAGCCTACGGTGACACCATATATTTT. Translated, it gives CASSVAYGDTIYF.

The CDR3 nucleotides are TGCGCCAGCAGCCCTTTGGGGAGATGGTACAATGAGCAGTTCTTC. Its translation is CASSPLGRWYNEQFF. This chain uses TRBV4-1 with TRBJ2-1; possible D gene TRBD2, 5 bases. CDR1 and CDR2 from the germline V gene are MGHRA and YSYEKL. The CDR3 is made up of 15 amino acids. V was clipped by 4 bases and J by 4 bases, with 14 bases between them.

The genes are TRBV7-9 and TRBJ2-3, with 10 bases fitting TRBD1. J was trimmed by 4 bases and V by 0 bases; bases with no gene match: 7. Germline CDR1 reads SEHNR; CDR2 reads FQNEAQ (reference sequence). The CDR3 sequence is 17 residues long. The CDR3 DNA reads TGTGCCAGCAGCTTAGCCCGGACAGGGGGTAACTCAGATACGCAGTATTTT. This codes for CASSLARTGGNSDTQYF. Together with reference TRBV7-9 and TRBJ2-3, the CDR3 gives the full variable domain: DTGVSQNPRHKITKRGQNVTFRCDPISEHNRLYWYRQTLGQGPEFLTYFQNEAQLEKSRLLSDRFSAERPKGSFSTLEIQRTEQGDSAMYLCASSLARTGGNSDTQYFGPGTRLTVL.

The rearrangement joins TRBV18 to TRBJ1-2; TRBD1 matches 7 bases. After removal of 3 bases from V and 0 bases from J, the junction contained 4 bases not matched to a gene. The CDR3 runs to 15 residues. CDR1 KGHSH and CDR2 LQKENI come from the germline V gene. The CDR3 region is CASSPRDSSNYGYTF. The CDR3 DNA reads as TGTGCCAGCTCACCGCGGGACAGTTCTAACTATGGCTACACCTTC.

The V gene is TRBV10-2, the J gene TRBJ2-2; 9 bases map to TRBD1. In germline, CDR1 is WSHSY, CDR2 SAAADI. This CDR3 is 16 amino acids long. V lost 6 bases and J lost 0; bases outside the gene matches: 5. In nucleotides, the CDR3 is TGCGCCAGCAGGGACAGGGGAGGTGCGAACACCGGGGAGCTGTTTTTT. The encoded protein is CASRDRGGANTGELFF.

This sequence joins TRBV19 and TRBJ2-2, with 9 bases aligning to TRBD1. V lost 4 bases to trimming and J lost 2 bases; unmatched junction nucleotides: 11. This CDR3 has 18 amino acids. In germline, CDR1 is LNHDA, CDR2 SQIVND (reference sequence). CDR3 coding DNA: TGTGCCAGTAGTACGTGGACAGGGGTCCGCATTAACACCGGGGAGCTGTTTTTT. It encodes CASSTWTGVRINTGELFF.